Shown below are 29 T cell receptor beta chains from a single sample sequenced in a study of blood T cell repertoires in COVID-19. Some clones are missing from TCRdb's copy, which holds only in-frame ones; the method was immunoSEQ multiplex PCR. The sample carries 85,000 to 120,000 clones, approximately 80% recorded once. The sequenced material came from peripheral blood. The receptor set was obtained from a woman aged 60-75 years with acute or convalescent COVID-19.

The chain has TRBV3-1 (or the pseudogene TRBV3-2) and TRBJ2-7; weak D call: TRBD2 (5 bases). The CDR3 spans 14 residues. The ends were cut back, 6 bases at V and 4 bases at J, with 16 bases in the middle. Germline-derived CDR1 and CDR2 are LGHDT and YNNKEL (reference sequence). The DNA for the CDR3 is TGTGCCAGCAGTCAGCAGCGGTCCATATACGAGCAGTACTTC. It codes for CASSQQRSIYEQYF.

The CDR3 nucleotides read TGTGCCAGTGCACCGCCGACAGGGTTCTATGGCTACACCTTC. Encoded protein: CASAPPTGFYGYTF. The V call is TRBV19, the J call TRBJ1-2; the match to TRBD1 covers 7 bases. This CDR3 is 14 amino acids long. The ends lost 8 bases at V and 4 bases at J; junction bases unmatched: 10. Germline CDR1 is LNHDA and CDR2 is SQIVND (reference sequence).

The chain is built from TRBV5-6 and TRBJ1-5; 7 nucleotides agree with TRBD1. The V and J ends lost 4 bases and 5 bases, in that order; junction bases with no gene match: 9. The CDR3 sequence is 15 residues long. CDR1 SGHDT and CDR2 YYEEEE come from the germline V gene. Written as DNA, the CDR3 is TGTGCCAGCAGCCGCGGGACAGAACTTTATCAGCCCCAGCATTTT. This translates into CASSRGTELYQPQHF.

The V call is TRBV29-1, the J call TRBJ1-3, with 8 bases aligning to TRBD1. After removal of 6 bases from V and 4 bases from J, the junction contained 2 bases not matched to a gene. CDR3 length equals 12 residues. Germline lookup yields CDR1 SQVTM and CDR2 ANQGSEA. CDR3 sequence reads: CSVTGAGNTIYF. In DNA form, the CDR3 reads TGCAGCGTGACAGGGGCCGGAAACACCATATATTTT.

This chain uses TRBV11-1 with TRBJ2-2; 11 positions match TRBD2. V shed 5 bases, J shed 6 bases, and the junction held 8 bases outside the gene matches. This CDR3 contains 16 residues. Germline values: CDR1 SGHAT, CDR2 FQDESV (reference sequence). The CDR3 loop is CASSQTSGGSPGELFF. The CDR3 DNA follows: TGTGCCAGCAGCCAAACTAGCGGGGGCTCCCCCGGGGAGCTGTTTTTT.

This sequence joins TRBV27 and TRBJ2-1; TRBD2 matches at 15 bases. From germline, CDR1 is MNHEY and CDR2 SMNVEV (reference sequence). The CDR3 runs to 15 residues. The J segment lost 7 bases and the V segment lost 6 bases, leaving 4 bases of the junction unmatched. The CDR3 is CASRQGLAGGNEQFF. CDR3 DNA sequence: TGTGCCAGCAGACAGGGACTAGCGGGGGGAAATGAGCAGTTCTTC.

The genes are TRBV5-1 and TRBJ2-2, with D perhaps matching TRBD2 (6 bases). CDR3 length: 14 amino acids. CDR1 is SGHRS, CDR2 YFSETQ, per germline. Trimming stripped 5 bases from V and 3 bases from J, with 11 bases between. In DNA, the CDR3 is TGCGCCAGCAGTACGGGAGCGGACACCGGGGAGCTGTTTTTT. Translating gives CASSTGADTGELFF.

V and J are TRBV27 and TRBJ1-5; no definite D call. Germline V CDR1 and CDR2: MNHEY, SMNVEV (reference sequence). Trimming removed 2 bases from V and 7 bases from J, with 15 bases in between. This CDR3 contains 15 residues. The CDR3 reads CASSLAYDIGQPQHF. CDR3 in DNA: TGTGCCAGCAGTTTAGCCTACGACATTGGGCAGCCCCAGCATTTT.

This chain joins TRBV7-2 and TRBJ1-2; 10 bases are shared with TRBD1. This CDR3 comprises 15 residues. The ends lost 3 bases at V and 3 bases at J; junction bases unmatched: 4. The germline gives CDR1 SGHTA, CDR2 FQGNSA. The CDR3 loop reads CASSFRTGGDYGYTF. The CDR3 DNA follows: TGTGCCAGCAGCTTTCGGACAGGGGGTGACTATGGCTACACCTTC.

The chain has TRBV5-1 and TRBJ2-3; 13 nucleotides match TRBD2. The CDR3 runs 15 residues. V trimming: 7 bases; J trimming: 3 bases; junction bases outside the gene matches: 5. The V gene's germline CDR1 is SGHRS and CDR2 YFSETQ. Here the CDR3 DNA reads TGCGCCAGCCGGGAGGGACTAGCGGGGACAGATACGCAGTATTTT. Protein sequence: CASREGLAGTDTQYF.

This chain links TRBV25-1 with TRBJ1-5, with 7 bases lining up with TRBD1. With 4 bases clipped from V and 5 bases from J, the junction kept 5 bases outside the gene matches. The CDR3 extends over 14 amino acids. Germline CDR1 and CDR2: MGHDK and SYGVNS. The CDR3 region is CASSAGQTDQPQHF. DNA for the CDR3: TGTGCCAGCAGTGCGGGACAGACTGATCAGCCCCAGCATTTT.

In this sample, this clone turned up a few times. This chain connects TRBV27 to TRBJ2-1; 8 positions match TRBD2. The germline CDR1 and CDR2 sequences are MNHEY and SMNVEV (reference sequence). The length of the CDR3 is 18 residues. J was trimmed by 4 bases and V by 4 bases; bases with no gene match: 15. CDR3 sequence (DNA): TGTGCCAGCAGTTCGCCCCGGACTAGCATCGGGGGGTACAATGAGCAGTTCTTC. Residues: CASSSPRTSIGGYNEQFF.

V and J are TRBV7-9 and TRBJ2-1; D may be TRBD1 (5 bases). Germline V CDR1 and CDR2: SEHNR, FQNEAQ (reference sequence). CDR3 length: 14 amino acids. V was clipped by 2 bases and J by 8 bases, with 13 bases between them. The CDR3 DNA is TGTGCCAGCAGCTTACAGGGCGGTGTGGATGAGCAGTTCTTC. Protein product: CASSLQGGVDEQFF.

The rearrangement uses TRBV5-5 and TRBJ1-5; D unclear. The ends were cut back, 5 bases at V and 4 bases at J, with 22 bases in the middle. The CDR3 loop spans 17 amino acids. The germline V gene has CDR1 SGHKS and CDR2 YYEKEE (reference sequence). The DNA of the CDR3 is TGTGCCAGCAGTCGGGGATTGCCGGGTCGGGAAAATCAGCCCCAGCATTTT. It specifies CASSRGLPGRENQPQHF.

V gene TRBV15 combines with J gene TRBJ1-6; possibly TRBD1 for D (6 bases). V lost 1 base and J lost 5, with 9 bases in between. CDR1 is LNHNV and CDR2 is YYDKDF in the germline V gene (reference sequence). CDR3 size: 15 residues. The chain's CDR3 is CATSRGNRDNSPLHF. The CDR3 bases are TGTGCCACCAGCAGAGGCAACAGGGATAATTCACCCCTCCACTTT.

The chain joins TRBV5-1 to TRBJ2-3; 11 bases align to TRBD2. CDR1 and CDR2 (germline): SGHRS, YFSETQ. J was trimmed by 9 bases and V by 4 bases; bases with no gene match: 16. This CDR3 contains 17 residues. The CDR3 is CASSPLLSGRARGTQYF. The CDR3 nucleotides read TGCGCCAGCAGCCCGCTCCTTAGCGGGAGGGCCAGGGGGACGCAGTATTTT.

The chain joins TRBV5-6 to TRBJ1-2, with 10 positions matching TRBD1. This CDR3 region has 13 residues. Germline assignment: CDR1 SGHDT and CDR2 YYEEEE. With V trimmed by 4 bases and J by 5 bases, 2 bases remained unmatched. The CDR3 loop reads CASSVDRGYGYTF. As DNA, the CDR3 is TGTGCCAGCAGCGTGGACAGGGGGTATGGCTACACCTTC.

The chain joins TRBV28 to TRBJ1-5; TRBD1 aligns across 9 bases. The V gene's germline CDR1 is MDHEN and CDR2 SYDVKM. The V gene end was trimmed by 10 bases and the J gene end by 1 base; junction bases not matched to a gene: 5. This CDR3 has 14 residues. CDR3 coding DNA: TGTGCCACTCACAGGGGGCTCAGCAATCAGCCCCAGCATTTT. Encoded protein: CATHRGLSNQPQHF.

The CDR3 loop is CASSLDFNYGYTF. The CDR3 bases are TGCGCCAGCAGCTTAGACTTCAACTATGGCTACACCTTC. The rearrangement links TRBV5-1 to TRBJ1-2; D gene uncertain. Trimming shortened V by 2 bases and J by 2 bases, and 7 bases separated the two germline ends. Per the germline V gene, CDR1 is SGHRS and CDR2 is YFSETQ. The CDR3 is 13 residues long.

The rearrangement uses TRBV19 and TRBJ1-6, with D possibly matching TRBD1 (6 bases). Germline V CDR1 and CDR2: LNHDA, SQIVND (reference sequence). The CDR3 extends over 15 amino acids. V shed 3 bases and J shed 5 bases, with 11 bases lying between them. The CDR3 DNA is TGTGCCAGTAGTATGTCACCAGGGGATAATTCACCCCTCCACTTT. Its translation is CASSMSPGDNSPLHF.

Only one count was recorded for this clone. The CDR3 protein is CASSRGRLAEHEQFF. The CDR3 DNA is TGTGCCAGCAGCCGGGGCAGGCTAGCGGAGCATGAGCAGTTCTTC. The genes are TRBV4-2 and TRBJ2-1; TRBD2 matches 7 bases. Trimming removed 4 bases from V and 8 bases from J; junction bases left unmatched: 11. CDR3 length: 15 residues. Germline assignment: CDR1 LGHNA and CDR2 YNFKEQ.

The chain carries TRBV2 and TRBJ2-7; 7 bases align to TRBD1. Trimming at V came to 5 bases and at J to 6 bases, leaving 7 bases not matched to a gene. This CDR3 is 13 amino acids long. Germline CDR1 and CDR2: SNHLY and FYNNEI. In DNA, the CDR3 is TGTGCCAGCAGTAAGACAGGGTTTAGCGAGCAGTACTTC. Translating it yields CASSKTGFSEQYF.

This clone was found once. The chain uses TRBV12-3 or TRBV12-4 and TRBJ1-4; perhaps TRBD1 as D (6 bases). Trimming took off 6 bases at V and 3 bases at J, with 8 bases between the two ends. The CDR3 loop spans 13 amino acids. CDR3 in DNA: TGTGCCAGCAGGAAGGGGGCTAATGAAAAACTGTTTTTT. Amino acids: CASRKGANEKLFF.

This chain connects TRBV2 to TRBJ1-1, with D unclear. Germline CDR1 SNHLY, CDR2 FYNNEI. The CDR3 contains 14 residues. Trimming left V 6 bases short and J 1 base short, with 12 bases between. CDR3: CASRRSLENTEAFF. In nucleotides, the CDR3 is TGTGCCAGCAGGAGGAGCCTCGAGAACACTGAAGCTTTCTTT.

The rearrangement links TRBV11-2 to TRBJ2-5, with D maybe TRBD2 (6 bases). Trimming removed 5 bases from V and 7 bases from J, with 17 bases in between. Germline V CDR1 and CDR2: SGHAT, FQNNGV. The CDR3 is 14 residues long. CDR3 coding DNA: TGTGCCAGCAGCCCCATCCGGGACGGGGGGACCCAGTACTTC. Translation: CASSPIRDGGTQYF.

This chain links TRBV2 with TRBJ1-4; 10 bases line up with TRBD1. The V gene's germline CDR1 is SNHLY and CDR2 FYNNEI. Trimming took 1 base from V and 5 from J; bases not matched to a gene: 7. The CDR3 runs 17 residues. DNA of the CDR3: TGTGCCAGCAGTGAAGAGACAGGGGGCTCAGGGAATGAAAAACTGTTTTTT. This encodes CASSEETGGSGNEKLFF.

The V gene is TRBV15, the J gene TRBJ2-7; possible D gene TRBD2, 7 bases. The germline CDR1 and CDR2 sequences are LNHNV and YYDKDF (reference sequence). Deletions cut 1 base from V and 5 bases from J, with 21 bases between. This CDR3 region has 17 residues. CDR3 in amino acids: CATSRGWGGGSKDEQYF. The DNA for the CDR3 is TGTGCCACCAGCAGAGGCTGGGGGGGCGGGAGCAAAGACGAGCAGTACTTC.

The V and J genes are TRBV27 and TRBJ2-7, with D possibly TRBD2 on 5 matching bases. The CDR3 is 15 amino acids. CDR1 and CDR2 from the germline V gene are MNHEY and SMNVEV (reference sequence). V was cut by 0 bases and J by 6 bases, with 15 bases left in between. CDR3 DNA sequence: TGTGCCAGCAGTTTATCTTTGGGAGCTCTGGGCGAGCAGTACTTC. Encoded protein: CASSLSLGALGEQYF.

The chain employs TRBV5-1 and TRBJ2-7, with D tentatively TRBD1 (7 bases). Trimming removed 4 bases at V and 1 base at J, with 15 bases between. The CDR3 totals 15 residues. The germline V gene has CDR1 SGHRS and CDR2 YFSETQ. The DNA for the CDR3 is TGCGCCAGCAGCCCAGAGACAGGGAGGTCCTACGAGCAGTACTTC. It encodes CASSPETGRSYEQYF.